The 31 T cell receptor beta chains reported below all come from one sample, sequenced in a study of CD8 T cells in ankylosing spondylitis. MiXCR was run by TCRdb on the 5' RACE reads, yielding one entry per CDR3 protein. The sample shows tens of thousands of distinct CDR3 sequences, around 6.4% of them seen only once. The sequenced sample consisted of synovial fluid, either unsorted or a sorted T cell fraction (not recorded which). The source is a male donor with ankylosing spondylitis.

Many counts were recorded for this clonotype. The rearrangement uses TRBV7-9 and TRBJ2-7; 10 bases match TRBD1. The CDR3 sequence is 15 residues long. The V gene end was trimmed by 6 bases and the J gene end by 5 bases; junction bases not matched to a gene: 10. Germline assignment: CDR1 SEHNR and CDR2 FQNEAQ (reference sequence). The CDR3 region has the DNA TGTGCCAGCAGTTCGACCGGGACAGGGGACCACGAGCAGTACTTC. Translating gives CASSSTGTGDHEQYF.

At least ten counts were recorded for this clonotype. The chain uses TRBV27 and TRBJ2-2, with D maybe TRBD2 (6 bases). This CDR3 comprises 15 residues. The germline CDR1 and CDR2 sequences are MNHEY and SMNVEV (reference sequence). V was shortened by 2 bases and J by 6 bases, with 13 bases between the two germline ends. CDR3 sequence (DNA): TGTGCCAGCAGTTTAAGACCTAGGGACTCCGGGGAGCTGTTTTTT. This encodes CASSLRPRDSGELFF.

This clonotype was recorded many times. CDR3 in DNA: TGTGCCAGCAGTTTCTTTTGGGACGGTAGCACAGATACGCAGTATTTT. It translates to CASSFFWDGSTDTQYF. The chain has TRBV28 and TRBJ2-3; D assignment may be TRBD1 or TRBD2 (5 bases each). Germline CDR1 and CDR2: MDHEN and SYDVKM. The CDR3 contains 16 residues. Trimming removed 3 bases at V and 0 bases at J, with 13 bases between. Together with reference TRBV28 and TRBJ2-3, the CDR3 gives the full variable domain: DVKVTQSSRYLVKRTGEKVFLECVQDMDHENMFWYRQDPGLGLRLIYFSYDVKMKEKGDIPEGYSVSREKKERFSLILESASTNQTSMYLCASSFFWDGSTDTQYFGPGTRLTVL.

This clonotype was detected ten times or more. The chain employs TRBV6-1 and TRBJ1-1; D gene uncertain. The CDR3 runs to 13 residues. V was shortened by 6 bases and J by 3 bases, with 11 bases between the two germline ends. CDR1 is MNHNS and CDR2 is SASEGT in the germline V gene. The CDR3 DNA sequence: TGTGCCAGCAGCGTTGCGGCATACACTGAAGCTTTCTTT. Its translation: CASSVAAYTEAFF.

This clonotype was counted at least ten times. The V and J genes are TRBV5-1 and TRBJ2-2, with D perhaps TRBD1 (6 bases). The V end lost 0 bases, the J end lost 3 bases, and 12 bases lay between the germline ends. This CDR3 is 16 amino acids long. Germline V gene lookup returns CDR1 SGHRS and CDR2 YFSETQ. In DNA form, the CDR3 reads TGCGCCAGCAGCTTGGTGGGGGCGGATGACACCGGGGAGCTGTTTTTT. Protein product: CASSLVGADDTGELFF. Combining the CDR3 with reference TRBV5-1 and TRBJ2-2 gives the whole variable domain KAGVTQTPRYLIKTRGQQVTLSCSPISGHRSVSWYQQTPGQGLQFLFEYFSETQRNKGNFPGRFSGRQFSNSRSEMNVSTLELGDSALYLCASSLVGADDTGELFFGEGSRLTVL.

This clonotype was counted between two and nine times. V is TRBV5-6 and J is TRBJ1-1; the D gene is possibly TRBD1 (6 bases). CDR1 is SGHDT and CDR2 is YYEEEE in the germline V gene. The CDR3 has 15 residues. V gave up 6 bases and J gave up 4 bases, with 19 bases separating them. CDR3 residues: CASTGWGRGGTEAFF. The CDR3 DNA reads as TGTGCCAGCACCGGCTGGGGGCGAGGTGGCACTGAAGCTTTCTTT.

This chain uses TRBV4-1 with TRBJ2-3; 7 bases align to TRBD2. This CDR3 region has 15 residues. The germline V gene encodes CDR1 MGHRA and CDR2 YSYEKL. V lost 4 bases to trimming and J lost 0 bases; unmatched junction nucleotides: 4. The CDR3, as DNA: TGCGCCAGCAGCCCTCCTAGCGGTAGCACAGATACGCAGTATTTT. Amino acid sequence: CASSPPSGSTDTQYF.

A few counts support this clonotype. V and J are TRBV23-1 and TRBJ2-7; maybe TRBD2 (5 bases). TRBV23-1 counts as an open reading frame of uncertain function. The V gene lost 3 bases and the J gene lost 3 bases, with 12 bases spanning the gap. CDR3 length equals 14 residues. The CDR3 loop is CASSQAGRVYEQYF. The DNA for the CDR3 is TGCGCCAGCAGTCAGGCGGGCAGAGTCTACGAGCAGTACTTC.

This clonotype was counted many times. The chain recombines TRBV25-1 with TRBJ1-1; the match to TRBD1 covers 7 bases. Germline V gene data show CDR1 as MGHDK and CDR2 as SYGVNS. The CDR3 spans 13 residues. With V trimmed by 8 bases and J by 6 bases, 9 bases remained unmatched. In DNA form, the CDR3 reads TGTGCCAGCGGGCGACAGGGAATCTCTGAAGCTTTCTTT. Translation: CASGRQGISEAFF.

This clonotype counts as medium-sized (0.01 to 0.1%). The chain joins TRBV20-1 to TRBJ2-3; D uncertain. This CDR3 has 14 residues. The germline CDR1 and CDR2 sequences are DFQATT and SNEGSKA (reference sequence). V gave up 3 bases and J gave up 3 bases, with 13 bases separating them. The CDR3 DNA is TGCAGTGCTAGTTTGGGAATAATGACAGATACGCAGTATTTT. Protein product: CSASLGIMTDTQYF.

V and J are TRBV7-3 and TRBJ2-5; D is perhaps TRBD1 (5 bases). The germline V and J ends were trimmed by 1 base and 1 base, with 10 bases remaining between them. The CDR3 totals 15 residues. Germline V CDR1 and CDR2: SGHTA, FQGTGA. CDR3 loop: CASSLMAGPQETQYF. For the CDR3, the DNA is TGTGCCAGCAGCTTAATGGCAGGGCCCCAAGAGACCCAGTACTTC.

This clonotype was picked up many times. The chain couples TRBV28 to TRBJ2-7; D might be TRBD2 (5 bases). Germline V lookup: CDR1 MDHEN, CDR2 SYDVKM. Trimming took 5 bases from V and 4 from J, leaving 15 bases between them. There are 14 residues in the CDR3. The CDR3: CASSRILGRYEQYF. The CDR3 DNA reads TGTGCCAGCAGTCGTATACTAGGGCGGTACGAGCAGTACTTC. Variable domain in full (rest from reference TRBV28 and TRBJ2-7): DVKVTQSSRYLVKRTGEKVFLECVQDMDHENMFWYRQDPGLGLRLIYFSYDVKMKEKGDIPEGYSVSREKKERFSLILESASTNQTSMYLCASSRILGRYEQYFGPGTRLTVT.

Many counts were recorded for this clonotype. This chain connects TRBV25-1 to TRBJ1-6; unclear D gene. The ends were cut back, 1 base at V and 7 bases at J, with 11 bases in the middle. Looked up from germline, CDR1 is MGHDK and CDR2 is SYGVNS. The CDR3 consists of 15 residues. In nucleotides, the CDR3 is TGTGCCAGCAGTGAATCACGGCTTCCGAATTCACCCCTCCACTTT. Translating it yields CASSESRLPNSPLHF.

This clonotype was counted many times. The genes are TRBV4-3 and TRBJ2-3, with D possibly matching TRBD1 (6 bases). This CDR3 has 17 amino acids. The germline V and J ends were trimmed by 4 bases and 1 base, with 18 bases remaining between them. CDR1 LGHNA and CDR2 YSLEER come from the germline V gene. This CDR3 reads CASSLYNRDIGTDTQYF. CDR3 sequence (DNA): TGCGCCAGCAGCCTCTATAACCGGGACATCGGCACAGATACGCAGTATTTT.

The rearrangement links TRBV5-4 to TRBJ2-3; 8 nucleotides match TRBD1. V gave up 0 bases and J gave up 7 bases; unmatched junction bases: 4. In germline, CDR1 is SGHNT, CDR2 YYREEE (reference sequence). The CDR3 extends over 14 amino acids. The CDR3 DNA reads as TGTGCCAGCAGCTTGGACAGGGGGACGTATACGCAGTATTTT. Its protein is CASSLDRGTYTQYF. Together with reference TRBV5-4 and TRBJ2-3, the CDR3 gives the full variable domain: ETGVTQSPTHLIKTRGQQVTLRCSSQSGHNTVSWYQQALGQGPQFIFQYYREEENGRGNFPPRFSGLQFPNYSSELNVNALELDDSALYLCASSLDRGTYTQYFGPGTRLTVL.

This clonotype was seen a handful of times. This chain joins TRBV7-8 and TRBJ1-5, with D possibly matching TRBD1 (5 bases). The germline gives CDR1 SGHVS, CDR2 FQNEAQ. V was clipped by 1 base and J by 6 bases, with 13 bases between them. The CDR3 has 15 amino acids. The DNA of the CDR3 is TGTGCCAGCAGCTTAGGACCAGGGCTCCGTCAGCCCCAGCATTTT. Amino acid sequence: CASSLGPGLRQPQHF.

Many counts were recorded for this clonotype. The chain has TRBV11-2 and TRBJ2-2; D possibly corresponds to TRBD2 (6 bases). The V and J ends lost 5 bases and 9 bases respectively, with 16 bases between them. This CDR3 has 14 residues. Germline CDR1 and CDR2: SGHAT and FQNNGV. The CDR3 DNA reads TGTGCCAGCAGCCGGGGCGGCGGGATCCGGGAGCTGTTTTTT. Protein product: CASSRGGGIRELFF. The variable domain in full, with the rest retrieved from reference TRBV11-2 and TRBJ2-2, is EAGVAQSPRYKIIEKRQSVAFWCNPISGHATLYWYQQILGQGPKLLIQFQNNGVVDDSQLPKDRFSAERLKGVDSTLKIQPAKLEDSAVYLCASSRGGGIRELFFGEGSRLTVL.

Many counts were recorded for this clonotype. The chain has TRBV5-6 and TRBJ2-6, with D hard to call. Per the germline V gene, CDR1 is SGHDT and CDR2 is YYEEEE. This CDR3 has 12 residues. Trimming shortened V by 2 bases and J by 6 bases, and 3 bases separated the two germline ends. The CDR3 sequence: CASSFMANVLTF. CDR3 nucleotide sequence: TGTGCCAGCAGCTTCATGGCCAACGTCCTGACTTTC.

A single count supports this clonotype. The genes are TRBV30 and TRBJ1-1; D is unclear. CDR1 is GTSNPN and CDR2 is SVGIG in the germline V gene (reference sequence). Trimming stripped 1 base from V and 5 bases from J, with 17 bases between. CDR3 size: 15 residues. The CDR3 here is CAWSGFPAAGTEAFF. CDR3 bases: TGTGCCTGGAGTGGATTTCCGGCCGCCGGGACTGAAGCTTTCTTT.

The rearrangement uses TRBV3-1 and TRBJ1-1; D is perhaps TRBD1 (5 bases). Germline loops: CDR1 LGHDT, CDR2 YNNKEL (reference sequence). This CDR3 spans 15 amino acids. The V end was cut by 6 bases, the J end by 0 bases, with 14 bases between. CDR3 sequence reads: CASRRDGYMNTEAFF. Written as DNA, the CDR3 is TGTGCCAGCAGGCGGGACGGATACATGAACACTGAAGCTTTCTTT.

This clonotype has a count of ten or more. The genes are TRBV6-1 and TRBJ2-2; TRBD1 agrees at 7 bases. The length of the CDR3 is 14 residues. V gave up 7 bases and J gave up 2 bases; unmatched junction bases: 4. Germline V gene sequence: CDR1 MNHNS, CDR2 SASEGT. CDR3 bases: TGTGCCAGCATGAGGGGGCGAAACACCGGGGAGCTGTTTTTT. Translating it yields CASMRGRNTGELFF.

This clonotype was counted many times. The chain has TRBV5-1 and TRBJ1-4, with D possibly being TRBD1 (6 bases). The CDR3 is 14 amino acids. V was shortened by 2 bases and J by 5 bases, with 10 bases between the two germline ends. Germline values: CDR1 SGHRS, CDR2 YFSETQ. CDR3 sequence: CASSFGQKNEKLFF. In nucleotides, the CDR3 is TGCGCCAGCAGCTTCGGACAGAAAAATGAAAAACTGTTTTTT.

There are many counts of this clonotype. The chain links TRBV7-3 to TRBJ2-1; 7 bases are a match to TRBD2. This CDR3 region has 15 residues. Trimming at V came to 5 bases and at J to 4 bases, leaving 8 bases not matched to a gene. Germline values: CDR1 SGHTA, CDR2 FQGTGA. The CDR3 DNA is TGTGCCAGCAGCCAGCGACTAGCAGATTACAATGAGCAGTTCTTC. Its translation is CASSQRLADYNEQFF.

This clonotype was counted a few times. The gene calls are TRBV11-2 and TRBJ1-1; no firm D call. The length of the CDR3 is 15 residues. Germline CDR1 and CDR2: SGHAT and FQNNGV. The V end was cut by 1 base, the J end by 6 bases, with 15 bases between. The CDR3 region is CASSLVLVPPSEAFF. CDR3 coding DNA: TGTGCCAGCAGCTTAGTTTTGGTCCCACCATCTGAAGCTTTCTTT. The full variable domain, in which reference TRBV11-2 and TRBJ1-1 provide the parts outside the CDR3, is EAGVAQSPRYKIIEKRQSVAFWCNPISGHATLYWYQQILGQGPKLLIQFQNNGVVDDSQLPKDRFSAERLKGVDSTLKIQPAKLEDSAVYLCASSLVLVPPSEAFFGQGTRLTVV.

This clonotype was picked up many times. This chain links TRBV7-2 with TRBJ1-6; possible D gene TRBD1, 5 bases. The CDR3 is 16 amino acids. CDR1 is SGHTA and CDR2 is FQGNSA in the germline V gene. Trimming left V 5 bases short and J 3 bases short, with 14 bases between. The CDR3 sequence is CASSGIPGLYNSPLHF. The CDR3 coding sequence is TGTGCCAGCAGCGGTATACCGGGACTCTATAATTCACCCCTCCACTTT. Full variable domain (rest looked up from reference TRBV7-2 and TRBJ1-6): GAGVSQSPSNKVTEKGKDVELRCDPISGHTALYWYRQSLGQGLEFLIYFQGNSAPDKSGLPSDRFSAERTGGSVSTLTIQRTQQEDSAVYLCASSGIPGLYNSPLHFGNGTRLTVT.

This clonotype appeared many times. The rearrangement links TRBV20-1 to TRBJ1-1; 9 nucleotides line up with TRBD1. V shed 6 bases, J shed 5 bases, and the junction held 7 bases outside the gene matches. CDR1 is DFQATT and CDR2 is SNEGSKA in the germline V gene (reference sequence). This CDR3 has 13 residues. The CDR3 region has the DNA TGCAGTGCCGAGGGGACAGGGAGGACTGAAGCTTTCTTT. Its translation is CSAEGTGRTEAFF.

This clonotype occurred a few times. This sequence joins TRBV9 and TRBJ1-1, with D unresolved. The CDR3 is 17 residues long. The V end was cut by 3 bases, the J end by 0 bases, with 18 bases between. Per germline, CDR1 SGDLS and CDR2 YYNGEE. CDR3 DNA: TGTGCCAGCAGCGACCCCGATAGTGGACTGATGAACACTGAAGCTTTCTTT. This sequence encodes CASSDPDSGLMNTEAFF.

V usage is TRBV5-1 and J usage is TRBJ2-1; the D gene is possibly TRBD2 (6 bases). The V end was cut by 5 bases, the J end by 2 bases, with 11 bases between. The CDR3 is 14 residues long. CDR1 SGHRS and CDR2 YFSETQ come from the germline V gene. Written as DNA, the CDR3 is TGCGCCAGCAGTTCCCAGCGGGCCTACAATGAGCAGTTCTTC. This sequence encodes CASSSQRAYNEQFF.

The rearrangement uses TRBV6-2 or TRBV6-3 and TRBJ2-7, with D possibly TRBD2 on 6 matching bases. With 6 bases removed from V and 0 bases from J, the gap between germline ends came to 12 bases. Germline assignment: CDR1 MNHEY and CDR2 SVGEGT. This CDR3 spans 14 amino acids. The CDR3 is CASRLASGSYEQYF. DNA for the CDR3: TGTGCCAGCAGGCTAGCGTCCGGCTCCTACGAGCAGTACTTC.

This clonotype was picked up many times. This rearrangement joins TRBV7-8 to TRBJ1-5; D is perhaps TRBD1 (5 bases). Looked up from germline, CDR1 is SGHVS and CDR2 is FQNEAQ. V lost 5 bases to trimming and J lost 0 bases, with 11 bases between them. This CDR3 has 15 amino acids. The CDR3 is CASSLGAISNQPQHF. For the CDR3, the DNA is TGTGCCAGCAGCCTAGGGGCGATTAGCAATCAGCCCCAGCATTTT.

Ten or more counts support this clonotype. The chain employs TRBV7-9 and TRBJ2-2, with D perhaps assigned TRBD1 or TRBD2 (5 bases each). Trimming cost V 4 bases and J 4 bases, with 16 bases left between them. The germline V gene has CDR1 SEHNR and CDR2 FQNEAQ (reference sequence). This CDR3 region has 16 residues. The CDR3: CASSSTGTGITGELFF. The CDR3, as DNA: TGTGCCAGCAGCTCGACCGGGACGGGGATCACCGGGGAGCTGTTTTTT.